Listed here are 4 T cell receptor beta chains from one sample, sequenced in a study of cytomegalovirus exposure and HLA in healthy donors. Generated by immunoSEQ multiplex PCR, the TCRdb table keeps only in-frame clones and is missing some. The sample has 150,000 to 200,000 clones; 84% are singletons. The sample comprised PBMCs. Source of these receptors: a man aged 30 to 45 in good health and CMV-seropositive.

The genes are TRBV6-5 and TRBJ1-2, with D hard to call. CDR1 is MNHEY and CDR2 is SVGAGI in the germline V gene. The CDR3 contains 12 residues. Trimming shortened V by 4 bases and J by 4 bases, and 7 bases separated the two germline ends. CDR3 protein: CASSSGVYGYTF. Written as DNA, the CDR3 is TGTGCCAGCAGTTCCGGGGTCTATGGCTACACCTTC.

Remarks on this clone: Different DNA sequences within this sample yield the same CDR3. The chain's CDR3 is CASSYSPGGETQYF. Written as DNA, the CDR3 is TGTGCCAGCAGTTACTCGCCAGGGGGAGAGACCCAGTACTTC. V gene TRBV6-5 combines with J gene TRBJ2-5, with 7 bases matching TRBD1. With V trimmed by 0 bases and J by 4 bases, 2 bases remained unmatched. The length of the CDR3 is 14 residues. CDR1 is MNHEY and CDR2 is SVGAGI in the germline V gene.

The chain has TRBV5-1 and TRBJ2-5; 7 bases are a match to TRBD2. The CDR3 is 14 residues long. Germline values: CDR1 SGHRS, CDR2 YFSETQ. The junction had 2 bases not matched to a gene; V was cut back by 1 base and J by 2 bases. The CDR3 nucleotides are TGCGCCAGCAGCTTGTGGGGGGGGCAAGAGACCCAGTACTTC. Protein: CASSLWGGQETQYF.

J is TRBJ2-1 and V is TRBV6-5; 7 nucleotides match TRBD2. The ends lost 6 bases at V and 0 bases at J; junction bases unmatched: 5. Germline V gives CDR1 MNHEY, CDR2 SVGAGI. The CDR3 is 15 amino acids. The CDR3 sequence is CASRTLAGSYNEQFF. CDR3 nucleotides: TGTGCCAGCAGAACCTTAGCGGGCTCCTACAATGAGCAGTTCTTC.